Here is one T cell receptor beta chain with its context. Barcoded TCR alpha and TCR beta cDNA libraries with UMIs came from 5'RACE using constant-segment primers. MiXCR, run by TCRdb on the 5' RACE reads, gives a single entry per CDR3 protein. Among about 170,000 distinct CDR3 sequences, roughly 13% were seen once, and the ten largest hold approximately 3.3%. This entry belongs to a study of T-cell memory formation after mild COVID-19. Study at large: TCR clustering was largely donor specific.

The specimen was PBMCs or a T cell subset sorted from them (not recorded which). The clonotype originates from a man between 18 and 29 years old who had mild COVID-19 (a few samples of this study predate the infection). Cell type and time point are not known.

The CDR3 DNA follows: TGCAGTGCGCCGGGACAGTGGGGAAACACCATATATTTT. Its translation is CSAPGQWGNTIYF. This chain joins TRBV20-1 and TRBJ1-3; 7 bases agree with TRBD1. V dropped 6 bases and J dropped 4; count of bases not matched to a gene: 6. Germline V CDR1 and CDR2: DFQATT, SNEGSKA (reference sequence). The CDR3 is made up of 13 amino acids.